This passage covers 30 T cell receptor beta chains from one sample sequenced in a study of blood T cell repertoires in COVID-19. Here immunoSEQ multiplex PCR was the method, and the copy in TCRdb shows in-frame clones only, minus some. The data contain roughly 260,000 clones, roughly 85% of them singletons. The sample taken for sequencing was PBMCs or T cells enriched from blood (not recorded which). All receptors come from a woman aged 45-60 years who had recovered from COVID-19.

V is TRBV2 and J is TRBJ1-2; possible D gene TRBD1, 5 bases. The V end lost 6 bases, the J end lost 3 bases, and 20 bases lay between the germline ends. Germline-derived CDR1 and CDR2 are SNHLY and FYNNEI. The CDR3 has 16 amino acids. The CDR3 DNA sequence: TGTGCCAGCAGGCCGCTTCGACAGAGAAGTTACTATGGCTACACCTTC. This gives the protein CASRPLRQRSYYGYTF.

The V call is TRBV9, the J call TRBJ2-2; no definite D call. The CDR3 is made up of 17 amino acids. V lost 5 bases to trimming and J lost 0 bases, with 17 bases between them. Germline CDR1 is SGDLS and CDR2 is YYNGEE. CDR3 sequence reads: CASSDRNSLANTGELFF. CDR3 DNA sequence: TGTGCCAGCAGTGATCGAAATAGCCTCGCGAACACCGGGGAGCTGTTTTTT.

The rearrangement links TRBV18 to TRBJ2-7; D remains unclear. This CDR3 comprises 16 residues. V was clipped by 0 bases and J by 0 bases, with 12 bases between them. From germline, CDR1 is KGHSH and CDR2 LQKENI. DNA for the CDR3: TGTGCCAGCTCACCACCAACCGCAATTAGCTCCTACGAGCAGTACTTC. Translation: CASSPPTAISSYEQYF. Full variable domain (outside the CDR3, taken from reference TRBV18 and TRBJ2-7): NAGVMQNPRHLVRRRGQEARLRCSPMKGHSHVYWYRQLPEEGLKFMVYLQKENIIDESGMPKERFSAEFPKEGPSILRIQQVVRGDSAAYFCASSPPTAISSYEQYFGPGTRLTVT.

The chain has TRBV25-1 and TRBJ1-2, with 9 positions matching TRBD1. The V gene's germline CDR1 is MGHDK and CDR2 SYGVNS. V lost 3 bases and J lost 7; bases outside the gene matches: 6. The CDR3 has 14 residues. CDR3 region: CASSESDRGGGYTF. DNA for the CDR3: TGTGCCAGCAGTGAGTCGGACAGGGGCGGTGGCTACACCTTC.

This clone was seen repeatedly, ten times or more. V usage is TRBV7-3 and J usage is TRBJ2-7; 9 bases map to TRBD1. Germline lookup yields CDR1 SGHTA and CDR2 FQGTGA. V was pared by 0 bases and J by 1 base, with 4 bases of the junction left unmatched. The CDR3 covers 16 residues. CDR3 in amino acids: CASSLTGTGNSYEQYF. CDR3 coding DNA: TGTGCCAGCAGCTTAACAGGGACAGGGAATTCCTACGAGCAGTACTTC.

The chain carries TRBV12-5 and TRBJ2-3; 9 bases match TRBD2. Germline loops: CDR1 LGHNT, CDR2 FRNRAP. This CDR3 has 14 amino acids. Trimming took 6 bases from V and 2 from J; bases not matched to a gene: 3. The CDR3 coding sequence is TGTGCTAGTGGGCTAGCGGGATCCACAGATACGCAGTATTTT. It yields the protein CASGLAGSTDTQYF.

For this clone: Within the sample, other DNA sequences also encode this same CDR3. The V call is TRBV2, the J call TRBJ1-2; D might be TRBD1 (6 bases). The V end lost 6 bases, the J end lost 4 bases, and 9 bases lay between the germline ends. CDR1 and CDR2 from the germline V gene are SNHLY and FYNNEI. The CDR3 is 12 amino acids. The CDR3 DNA follows: TGTGCCAGCAGGACAGGAGTCTATGGCTACACCTTC. Protein sequence: CASRTGVYGYTF. Filled out from reference TRBV2 and TRBJ1-2, the complete variable domain reads EPEVTQTPSHQVTQMGQEVILRCVPISNHLYFYWYRQILGQKVEFLVSFYNNEISEKSEIFDDQFSVERPDGSNFTLKIRSTKLEDSAMYFCASRTGVYGYTFGSGTRLTVV.

The V and J genes are TRBV30 and TRBJ2-7; 8 bases are a match to TRBD2. This CDR3 contains 16 residues. The V and J ends lost 0 bases and 6 bases, in that order; junction bases with no gene match: 13. From germline, CDR1 is GTSNPN and CDR2 SVGIG (reference sequence). The DNA of the CDR3 is TGTGCCTGGAGTGTAGGTGGAGCGGGAGTCCCTCGCGAGCAGTACTTC. This sequence encodes CAWSVGGAGVPREQYF.

This chain uses TRBV12-3 or TRBV12-4 with TRBJ1-3; D not resolved. Trimming removed 4 bases at V and 1 base at J, with 5 bases between. This CDR3 comprises 13 residues. CDR3 in amino acids: CASSSSSGNTIYF. In nucleotides, the CDR3 is TGTGCCAGCAGTTCCAGTTCTGGAAACACCATATATTTT.

The chain has TRBV3-1 (or the pseudogene TRBV3-2) and TRBJ2-7; a weak D match, TRBD2 (6 bases). V was cut by 5 bases and J by 2 bases, with 19 bases left in between. Germline CDR1 LGHDT, CDR2 YNNKEL (reference sequence). The CDR3 is made up of 16 amino acids. The CDR3, as DNA: TGTGCCAGCAGCTTCCCGGAGCGTAGCGGCCCCTACGAGCAGTACTTC. Translation: CASSFPERSGPYEQYF.

The chain carries TRBV5-8 and TRBJ2-1; 8 bases are a match to TRBD2. The J segment lost 5 bases and the V segment lost 4 bases, leaving 11 bases of the junction unmatched. CDR3 length: 16 residues. The germline V gene has CDR1 SGHTS and CDR2 YDEGEE. The CDR3 DNA is TGTGCCAGCAGCCCGGTAGCGGGAAAAGGGGACAATGAGCAGTTCTTC. Protein: CASSPVAGKGDNEQFF. Filled out from reference TRBV5-8 and TRBJ2-1, the complete variable domain reads EAGVTQSPTHLIKTRGQQATLRCSPISGHTSVYWYQQALGLGLQFLLWYDEGEERNRGNFPPRFSGRQFPNYSSELNVNALELEDSALYLCASSPVAGKGDNEQFFGPGTRLTVL.

This clone came up a few times. The chain combines TRBV28 with TRBJ1-6; 10 bases are shared with TRBD1. This CDR3 region has 13 residues. After removal of 6 bases from V and 7 bases from J, the junction contained 0 bases not matched to a gene. CDR1 MDHEN and CDR2 SYDVKM come from the germline V gene. In DNA form, the CDR3 reads TGTGCCAGCAGGACAGGGGGCAATTCACCCCTCCACTTT. Translated, it gives CASRTGGNSPLHF.

This rearrangement joins TRBV3-1 (or the pseudogene TRBV3-2) to TRBJ2-1; perhaps TRBD1 as D (6 bases). This CDR3 has 17 amino acids. With 5 bases removed from V and 9 bases from J, the gap between germline ends came to 26 bases. Germline lookup yields CDR1 LGHDT and CDR2 YNNKEL (reference sequence). The CDR3 nucleotides read TGTGCCAGCAGCTATCCGTCCTCCTTAAGACAGGTTGGTGAGCAGTTCTTC. It translates to CASSYPSSLRQVGEQFF.

This chain links TRBV18 with TRBJ2-1; D perhaps matches TRBD2 (6 bases). The CDR3 spans 13 residues. CDR1 and CDR2 from the germline V gene are KGHSH and LQKENI. The ends were cut back, 3 bases at V and 10 bases at J, with 13 bases in the middle. The chain's CDR3 is CASSPTGTAEQFF. DNA of the CDR3: TGTGCCAGCTCACCTACCGGGACTGCGGAGCAGTTCTTC.

The V call is TRBV3-1 (or the pseudogene TRBV3-2), the J call TRBJ1-1; TRBD1 might be the D (5 bases). The length of the CDR3 is 11 residues. Deletions cut 4 bases from V and 5 bases from J, with 5 bases between. From germline, CDR1 is LGHDT and CDR2 YNNKEL (reference sequence). CDR3 sequence: CASSPGTEAFF. In DNA, the CDR3 is TGTGCCAGCAGCCCAGGGACTGAAGCTTTCTTT.

The V gene is TRBV29-1, the J gene TRBJ1-1, with D possibly being TRBD1 (6 bases). The germline V and J ends were trimmed by 6 bases and 7 bases, with 15 bases remaining between them. CDR1 is SQVTM and CDR2 is ANQGSEA in the germline V gene. The CDR3 loop spans 12 amino acids. CDR3 sequence: CSVERGGSEAFF. The CDR3 DNA follows: TGCAGCGTCGAAAGGGGGGGGAGTGAAGCTTTCTTT.

The chain combines TRBV18 with TRBJ1-3; D might be TRBD1 (5 bases). Germline lookup yields CDR1 KGHSH and CDR2 LQKENI. Trimming pared 9 bases from V and 2 bases from J, leaving 20 bases between. The CDR3 loop spans 16 amino acids. DNA of the CDR3: TGTGCCAGTACTCACCGTTCAGGGCCTGCTGGAAACACCATATATTTT. Translating it yields CASTHRSGPAGNTIYF.

V and J are TRBV7-9 and TRBJ1-1; D ambiguous. The CDR3 extends over 12 amino acids. CDR1 and CDR2 (germline): SEHNR, FQNEAQ (reference sequence). Between the trimmed V and J ends, which lost 3 bases and 5 bases, there was a span of 7 bases. The CDR3 here is CASSFLQTEAFF. As DNA, the CDR3 is TGTGCCAGCAGCTTTTTACAGACTGAAGCTTTCTTT. Full variable domain (remainder filled in from reference TRBV7-9 and TRBJ1-1): DTGVSQNPRHKITKRGQNVTFRCDPISEHNRLYWYRQTLGQGPEFLTYFQNEAQLEKSRLLSDRFSAERPKGSFSTLEIQRTEQGDSAMYLCASSFLQTEAFFGQGTRLTVV.

The chain joins TRBV7-2 to TRBJ1-3; 7 bases agree with TRBD1. Germline V gives CDR1 SGHTA, CDR2 FQGNSA. The V and J ends lost 0 bases and 0 bases, in that order; junction bases with no gene match: 5. The CDR3 extends over 17 amino acids. This CDR3 reads CASSLAGQTLSGNTIYF. The CDR3 region has the DNA TGTGCCAGCAGCTTAGCGGGACAGACCCTCTCTGGAAACACCATATATTTT.

The rearrangement joins TRBV24-1 to TRBJ1-2; D is unclear. Trimming took off 12 bases at V and 8 bases at J, with 18 bases between the two ends. Germline CDR1 is KGHDR and CDR2 is SFDVKD. This CDR3 has 12 amino acids. The CDR3 loop reads CALEGYGKGYTF. The DNA for the CDR3 is TGTGCCCTGGAGGGATACGGAAAGGGCTACACCTTC.

The chain uses TRBV29-1 and TRBJ1-2, with 9 bases matching TRBD1. The CDR3 is 14 residues long. Germline CDR1 is SQVTM and CDR2 is ANQGSEA. The junction had 4 bases not matched to a gene; V was cut back by 0 bases and J by 5 bases. The CDR3 DNA reads as TGCAGCGTTGAAGACCCCGGGACAGGGTATGGCTACACCTTC. It specifies CSVEDPGTGYGYTF.

The chain couples TRBV5-5 to TRBJ1-1; D gene unclear. Germline V gene lookup returns CDR1 SGHKS and CDR2 YYEKEE (reference sequence). The CDR3 totals 13 residues. Trimming took 0 bases from V and 1 from J, leaving 4 bases between them. For the CDR3, the DNA is TGTGCCAGCAGCTTGGACTGGAACACTGAAGCTTTCTTT. Protein: CASSLDWNTEAFF.

The genes are TRBV11-2 and TRBJ2-1; D is undetermined. The length of the CDR3 is 13 residues. With 0 bases removed from V and 9 bases from J, the gap between germline ends came to 9 bases. The germline gives CDR1 SGHAT, CDR2 FQNNGV. CDR3 DNA: TGTGCCAGCAGCTTAGATCGTAGGAGTGAGCAGTTCTTC. This gives the protein CASSLDRRSEQFF.

The chain has TRBV5-4 and TRBJ2-7; D might be TRBD1 (6 bases). This CDR3 comprises 16 residues. V was pared by 1 base and J by 5 bases, with 19 bases between. Germline-derived CDR1 and CDR2 are SGHNT and YYREEE (reference sequence). In DNA form, the CDR3 reads TGTGCCAGCAGCTTGTTTGTCACAGGGAGTCAACACGAGCAGTACTTC. It is translated as CASSLFVTGSQHEQYF.

The rearrangement links TRBV7-9 to TRBJ2-3; tentatively, D is TRBD2 (5 bases). Germline CDR1 SEHNR, CDR2 FQNEAQ (reference sequence). CDR3 length equals 12 residues. DNA of the CDR3: TGTGCTACCGGAGGAGACACAGATACGCAGTATTTT. This sequence encodes CATGGDTDTQYF. Supplemented by reference TRBV7-9 and TRBJ2-3, the full variable domain reads DTGVSQNPRHKITKRGQNVTFRCDPISEHNRLYWYRQTLGQGPEFLTYFQNEAQLEKSRLLSDRFSAERPKGSFSTLEIQRTEQGDSAMYLCATGGDTDTQYFGPGTRLTVL.

This chain joins TRBV13 and TRBJ2-6; 7 nucleotides match TRBD2. The CDR3 is 17 residues long. The V segment lost 3 bases and the J segment 2 bases; nucleotides outside the gene matches: 7. Germline V gene data show CDR1 as PRHDT and CDR2 as FYEKMQ (reference sequence). CDR3 sequence: CASSLWQGGPGANVLTF. CDR3 sequence (DNA): TGTGCCAGCAGCTTGTGGCAGGGAGGGCCTGGGGCCAACGTCCTGACTTTC.

The chain carries TRBV18 and TRBJ1-4, with a possible D match to TRBD1 (6 bases). CDR1 is KGHSH and CDR2 is LQKENI in the germline V gene. Trimming removed 6 bases at V and 0 bases at J, with 14 bases between. The CDR3 contains 16 residues. The CDR3 here is CASSLSRTATNEKLFF. CDR3 nucleotide sequence: TGTGCCAGCTCCCTGAGCCGGACAGCAACTAATGAAAAACTGTTTTTT.

The V gene is TRBV7-8, the J gene TRBJ2-2; 8 positions agree with TRBD2. This CDR3 is 16 amino acids long. The V and J ends lost 1 base and 9 bases, in that order; junction bases with no gene match: 10. Germline CDR1 is SGHVS and CDR2 is FQNEAQ. The CDR3 reads CASSLEGLGGVRELFF. The DNA for the CDR3 is TGTGCCAGCAGCTTAGAGGGACTAGGGGGGGTTAGGGAGCTGTTTTTT. Based on the CDR3 plus reference TRBV7-8 and TRBJ2-2, the full variable domain is GAGVSQSPRYKVAKRGQDVALRCDPISGHVSLFWYQQALGQGPEFLTYFQNEAQLDKSGLPSDRFFAERPEGSVSTLKIQRTQQEDSAVYLCASSLEGLGGVRELFFGEGSRLTVL.

This chain joins TRBV7-6 and TRBJ1-1, with D possibly being TRBD1 (6 bases). The germline CDR1 and CDR2 sequences are SGHVS and FNYEAQ. The ends were cut back, 5 bases at V and 1 base at J, with 29 bases in the middle. The CDR3 is 20 amino acids. The CDR3 DNA reads as TGTGCCAGCAGCCGAAACGTGGAAGCAACAGGGTTATCGGAGAACACTGAAGCTTTCTTT. Residues: CASSRNVEATGLSENTEAFF.

V and J are TRBV6-5 and TRBJ2-2; D ambiguous. Germline CDR1 is MNHEY and CDR2 is SVGAGI. Trimming removed 7 bases from V and 0 bases from J, with 9 bases in between. The CDR3 sequence is 14 residues long. This CDR3 reads CASTTITNTGELFF. CDR3 bases: TGTGCCAGCACGACAATCACGAACACCGGGGAGCTGTTTTTT.